These 25 T cell receptor beta chains share one sample of origin, sequenced in a study of blood T cell repertoires in COVID-19. Clones were read by immunoSEQ multiplex PCR, and TCRdb kept only the in-frame ones, dropping some. The sample has about 150,000 clones, roughly nine tenths seen once. Input material: peripheral blood. These receptors all come from a woman in her sixties or seventies with active COVID-19.

J is TRBJ2-7 and V is TRBV5-8; no clear D. Germline-derived CDR1 and CDR2 are SGHTS and YDEGEE. The CDR3 totals 13 residues. V was clipped by 6 bases and J by 2 bases, with 12 bases between them. The CDR3 loop is CASNMLAAYEQYF. Written as DNA, the CDR3 is TGTGCCAGCAATATGCTGGCAGCCTACGAGCAGTACTTC.

This CDR3 is CASSEAVQGAGQPQHF. CDR3 sequence (DNA): TGTGCCAGCAGTGAAGCCGTACAGGGGGCCGGTCAGCCCCAGCATTTT. This chain joins TRBV6-1 and TRBJ1-5; 9 bases map to TRBD1. V was pared by 0 bases and J by 6 bases, with 6 bases of the junction left unmatched. The CDR3 sequence is 16 residues long. Germline assignment: CDR1 MNHNS and CDR2 SASEGT.

V usage is TRBV11-2 and J usage is TRBJ2-3; 14 bases agree with TRBD2. Germline-derived CDR1 and CDR2 are SGHAT and FQNNGV. The CDR3 has 17 amino acids. The junction had 5 bases not matched to a gene; V was cut back by 1 base and J by 5 bases. CDR3 nucleotides: TGTGCCAGCAGCTTAGCCCTCGGGACTAGCGGGAGAGATACGCAGTATTTT. This sequence encodes CASSLALGTSGRDTQYF.

This clone was seen just once. This chain connects TRBV5-1 to TRBJ2-3; TRBD1 might be the D (6 bases). Between the trimmed V and J ends, which lost 4 bases and 5 bases, there was a span of 17 bases. In germline, CDR1 is SGHRS, CDR2 YFSETQ. The CDR3 length is 15 residues. The CDR3 region is CASSILPGQIDTQYF. As DNA, the CDR3 is TGCGCCAGCAGCATTCTCCCGGGACAAATAGATACGCAGTATTTT.

This chain uses TRBV28 with TRBJ2-7; a possible D gene is TRBD1 (10 bases). V shed 8 bases and J shed 7 bases, with 24 bases lying between them. The CDR3 extends over 15 amino acids. The V gene's germline CDR1 is MDHEN and CDR2 SYDVKM. CDR3: CASRGGGQGRWEQYF. The CDR3 DNA reads as TGTGCCAGCCGCGGGGGGGGACAGGGGAGGTGGGAGCAGTACTTC. Together with reference TRBV28 and TRBJ2-7, the CDR3 gives the full variable domain: DVKVTQSSRYLVKRTGEKVFLECVQDMDHENMFWYRQDPGLGLRLIYFSYDVKMKEKGDIPEGYSVSREKKERFSLILESASTNQTSMYLCASRGGGQGRWEQYFGPGTRLTVT.

The chain is built from TRBV2 and TRBJ2-2; no clear D. Trimming removed 3 bases from V and 4 bases from J, with 9 bases in between. Germline CDR1 SNHLY, CDR2 FYNNEI. There are 14 residues in the CDR3. This CDR3 reads CASSDRLFTGELFF. CDR3 coding DNA: TGTGCCAGCAGTGATCGTCTGTTCACCGGGGAGCTGTTTTTT. Full variable domain (missing parts from reference TRBV2 and TRBJ2-2): EPEVTQTPSHQVTQMGQEVILRCVPISNHLYFYWYRQILGQKVEFLVSFYNNEISEKSEIFDDQFSVERPDGSNFTLKIRSTKLEDSAMYFCASSDRLFTGELFFGEGSRLTVL.

The chain links TRBV24-1 to TRBJ2-7; D may be TRBD2 (6 bases). Germline V gene data show CDR1 as KGHDR and CDR2 as SFDVKD. V was trimmed by 4 bases and J by 2 bases, leaving 17 bases between them. The CDR3 loop spans 16 amino acids. CDR3 residues: CATSDSVAGSTYEQYF. The CDR3 nucleotides read TGTGCCACCAGTGACTCGGTGGCGGGGAGCACCTACGAGCAGTACTTC.

The chain recombines TRBV28 with TRBJ2-5, with 8 bases lining up with TRBD1. V lost 6 bases, J lost 2 bases, and 11 bases stayed unmatched. Per germline, CDR1 MDHEN and CDR2 SYDVKM. This CDR3 has 16 residues. CDR3 sequence reads: CASSRSGQGTQETQYF. DNA for the CDR3: TGTGCCAGCAGCCGATCCGGACAGGGAACACAAGAGACCCAGTACTTC.

This clone was seen a handful of times. V gene TRBV30 combines with J gene TRBJ2-7; D is uncertain. The CDR3 runs 11 residues. Germline CDR1 GTSNPN, CDR2 SVGIG (reference sequence). The germline V and J ends were trimmed by 5 bases and 4 bases, with 9 bases remaining between them. This CDR3 is CAWGRVYEQYF. The CDR3 bases are TGTGCCTGGGGGCGCGTTTACGAGCAGTACTTC.

The rearrangement uses TRBV5-1 and TRBJ1-1; D not resolved. Germline CDR1 SGHRS, CDR2 YFSETQ. V shed 1 base and J shed 4 bases, with 5 bases lying between them. The CDR3 length is 12 residues. CDR3 in DNA: TGCGCCAGCAGCTTGCGGGGCACTGAAGCTTTCTTT. Translated: CASSLRGTEAFF. The full variable domain, its missing parts supplied by reference TRBV5-1 and TRBJ1-1, is KAGVTQTPRYLIKTRGQQVTLSCSPISGHRSVSWYQQTPGQGLQFLFEYFSETQRNKGNFPGRFSGRQFSNSRSEMNVSTLELGDSALYLCASSLRGTEAFFGQGTRLTVV.

The chain combines TRBV29-1 with TRBJ2-1; tentatively, D is TRBD1 (6 bases). CDR1 is SQVTM, CDR2 ANQGSEA, per germline. This CDR3 is built from 14 residues. Trimming took off 8 bases at V and 4 bases at J, with 18 bases between the two ends. CDR3 bases: TGCAGCCTCACTAGGGGGAATCTGTACAATGAGCAGTTCTTC. Protein: CSLTRGNLYNEQFF.

This clone was observed a few times. The chain employs TRBV30 and TRBJ2-2, with TRBD1 matching over 10 bases. In germline, CDR1 is GTSNPN, CDR2 SVGIG (reference sequence). Trimming took 3 bases from V and 1 from J; bases not matched to a gene: 11. This CDR3 comprises 18 residues. The CDR3 coding sequence is TGTGCCTGGAGGTTGGGACAGGGGCGACTGGGGAACACCGGGGAGCTGTTTTTT. This translates into CAWRLGQGRLGNTGELFF.

The rearrangement joins TRBV5-1 to TRBJ2-5; D is perhaps TRBD2 (6 bases). The CDR3 is 16 amino acids. CDR1 and CDR2 from the germline V gene are SGHRS and YFSETQ. Trimming removed 3 bases at V and 2 bases at J, with 17 bases between. The CDR3 is CASSWAFAGIQETQYF. The CDR3 nucleotides are TGCGCCAGCAGCTGGGCGTTCGCGGGGATTCAAGAGACCCAGTACTTC.

This chain links TRBV5-4 with TRBJ1-5; D may be TRBD1 (5 bases). V lost 0 bases and J lost 6, with 10 bases in between. There are 14 residues in the CDR3. CDR1 is SGHNT, CDR2 YYREEE, per germline (reference sequence). CDR3 coding DNA: TGTGCCAGCAGCTTGGATCAGGGTTCTCAGCCCCAGCATTTT. Protein sequence: CASSLDQGSQPQHF.

The sample holds one count of this clone. The chain employs TRBV4-3 and TRBJ2-1; weak D call: TRBD2 (6 bases). The CDR3 extends over 16 amino acids. CDR1 and CDR2 from the germline V gene are LGHNA and YSLEER. V lost 2 bases and J 6 bases, leaving 17 bases between the germline ends. The CDR3: CASSQQPEGLGNEQFF. The CDR3 DNA reads TGCGCCAGCAGCCAACAACCGGAGGGCCTGGGCAATGAGCAGTTCTTC.

This chain links TRBV5-5 with TRBJ2-2, with D perhaps matching TRBD1 (6 bases). The CDR3 length is 15 residues. Germline-derived CDR1 and CDR2 are SGHKS and YYEKEE (reference sequence). V was pared by 4 bases and J by 7 bases, with 17 bases between. The CDR3 sequence: CASSPFRGAVGELFF. CDR3 bases: TGTGCCAGCAGCCCTTTCAGGGGCGCCGTCGGGGAGCTGTTTTTT.

The rearrangement joins TRBV6-1 to TRBJ1-5; D is unresolved. The germline CDR1 and CDR2 sequences are MNHNS and SASEGT. Trimming took off 2 bases at V and 2 bases at J, with 13 bases between the two ends. CDR3 length equals 16 residues. CDR3 nucleotides: TGTGCCAGCAGTGAATGGACGGCGGGAGGCAATCAGCCCCAGCATTTT. Its translation: CASSEWTAGGNQPQHF.

The DNA of the CDR3 is TGTGCCAGCAGCGTAGGGGCAGGGGGCTTGTATGGCTACACCTTC. This sequence encodes CASSVGAGGLYGYTF. The chain uses TRBV7-9 and TRBJ1-2, with 8 bases aligning to TRBD1. CDR1 and CDR2 (germline): SEHNR, FQNEAQ (reference sequence). The CDR3 consists of 15 residues. The junction had 10 bases not matched to a gene; V was cut back by 5 bases and J by 5 bases.

The chain uses TRBV7-2 and TRBJ1-2, with D hard to call. Trimming left V 1 base short and J 4 bases short, with 10 bases between. The V gene's germline CDR1 is SGHTA and CDR2 FQGNSA. This CDR3 is built from 14 residues. CDR3 in amino acids: CASSLGTAGYGYTF. The DNA of the CDR3 is TGTGCCAGCAGCTTAGGAACAGCGGGCTATGGCTACACCTTC. The full variable domain, completed using reference TRBV7-2 and TRBJ1-2, is GAGVSQSPSNKVTEKGKDVELRCDPISGHTALYWYRQSLGQGLEFLIYFQGNSAPDKSGLPSDRFSAERTGGSVSTLTIQRTQQEDSAVYLCASSLGTAGYGYTFGSGTRLTVV.

CDR3 nucleotides: TGTGCCAGCAGTTTATCGAGACGACTAGCGGGAGCAGATACGCAGTATTTT. Its protein product is CASSLSRRLAGADTQYF. The chain combines TRBV27 with TRBJ2-3; 12 bases align to TRBD2. The CDR3 runs 17 residues. Germline lookup yields CDR1 MNHEY and CDR2 SMNVEV (reference sequence). The trim removed 0 bases at V and 4 bases at J, leaving 5 bases unmatched.

The sample holds one count of this clone. This rearrangement joins TRBV5-5 to TRBJ1-5, with 7 bases that match TRBD1. In germline, CDR1 is SGHKS, CDR2 YYEKEE (reference sequence). The ends lost 4 bases at V and 4 bases at J; junction bases unmatched: 5. This CDR3 is built from 14 residues. The CDR3 sequence: CASSPTTGNQPQHF. The DNA for the CDR3 is TGTGCCAGCAGCCCCACGACAGGGAATCAGCCCCAGCATTTT.

The rearrangement uses TRBV7-9 and TRBJ2-5, with 7 bases identical to TRBD2. The junction had 7 bases not matched to a gene; V was cut back by 4 bases and J by 5 bases. Germline loops: CDR1 SEHNR, CDR2 FQNEAQ (reference sequence). The CDR3 contains 14 residues. CDR3 amino acids: CASSSGGSLETQYF. In nucleotides, the CDR3 is TGTGCCAGCAGCTCGGGGGGAAGCCTTGAGACCCAGTACTTC.

This rearrangement joins TRBV2 to TRBJ1-6; TRBD1 might be the D (5 bases). CDR1 and CDR2 from the germline V gene are SNHLY and FYNNEI. V lost 3 bases, J lost 7 bases, and 10 bases lay in between. The length of the CDR3 is 14 residues. DNA for the CDR3: TGTGCCAGCAGTGAGTGGGGGAGGAATTCACCCCTCCACTTT. It is translated as CASSEWGRNSPLHF. Full variable domain (remainder filled in from reference TRBV2 and TRBJ1-6): EPEVTQTPSHQVTQMGQEVILRCVPISNHLYFYWYRQILGQKVEFLVSFYNNEISEKSEIFDDQFSVERPDGSNFTLKIRSTKLEDSAMYFCASSEWGRNSPLHFGNGTRLTVT.

This chain links TRBV4-2 with TRBJ1-2; 7 nucleotides agree with TRBD1. After removal of 4 bases from V and 5 bases from J, the junction contained 10 bases not matched to a gene. The CDR3 consists of 15 residues. CDR1 and CDR2 from the germline V gene are LGHNA and YNFKEQ. The CDR3 bases are TGTGCCAGCAGCCGCCGGGACAGTTTCGGGTATGGCTACACCTTC. As protein: CASSRRDSFGYGYTF.

The V gene is TRBV6-2 or TRBV6-3, the J gene TRBJ1-1, with a weak D call TRBD1 (5 bases). Trimming removed 2 bases at V and 1 base at J, with 20 bases between. This CDR3 contains 18 residues. Germline loops: CDR1 MNHEY, CDR2 SVGEGT. This chain's CDR3 is CASSYEFRWGVTNTEAFF. As DNA, the CDR3 is TGTGCCAGCAGTTACGAATTCCGCTGGGGGGTGACGAACACTGAAGCTTTCTTT.